This T cell receptor beta chain comes out of a study of T cell responses to AZD1222 COVID-19 vaccine. Regarding the study as a whole: Vaccine-associated CD4 TCRs spanned spike, dominant at 160-218 and 743-854. Baseline antibody screening turned up just 6 or 7 seropositive AZD1222 recipients. The donor group comprised mostly white British people and more females; the analysis possibly underestimated clonal diversity.

Germline V lookup: CDR1 LNHNV, CDR2 YYDKDF (reference sequence). The V and J ends lost 5 bases and 5 bases respectively, with 9 bases between them. This CDR3 comprises 12 residues. Method: immunoSEQ multiplex PCR; TCRdb's copy keeps in-frame clones and lacks some. The data show some 190,000 clones, around nine tenths seen once. Analysis merged second doses at about 4 or about 12 weeks. Remarks on this clone: Its antigen is undetermined.

V is TRBV15 and J is TRBJ2-5; D unclear. The receptor comes from an adult who received the AZD1222 COVID-19 vaccine. The starting material was peripheral blood, obtained 28 days after the second AZD1222 dose. The CDR3 spells CATSESRETQYF. The DNA of the CDR3 is TGTGCCACCAGCGAATCCCGGGAGACCCAGTACTTC.